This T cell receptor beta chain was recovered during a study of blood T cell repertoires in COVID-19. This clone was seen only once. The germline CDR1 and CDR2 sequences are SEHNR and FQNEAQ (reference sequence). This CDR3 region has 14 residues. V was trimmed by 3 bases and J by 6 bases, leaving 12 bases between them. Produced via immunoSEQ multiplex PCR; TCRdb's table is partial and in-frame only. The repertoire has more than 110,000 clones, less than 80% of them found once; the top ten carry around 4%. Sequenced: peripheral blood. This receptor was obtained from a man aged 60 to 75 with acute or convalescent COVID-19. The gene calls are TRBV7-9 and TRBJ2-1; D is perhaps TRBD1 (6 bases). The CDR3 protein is CASSLGTPPNEQFF. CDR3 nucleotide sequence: TGTGCCAGCAGCTTGGGGACACCCCCCAATGAGCAGTTCTTC. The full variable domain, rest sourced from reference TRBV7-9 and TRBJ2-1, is DTGVSQNPRHKITKRGQNVTFRCDPISEHNRLYWYRQTLGQGPEFLTYFQNEAQLEKSRLLSDRFSAERPKGSFSTLEIQRTEQGDSAMYLCASSLGTPPNEQFFGPGTRLTVL.